This TCR beta chain was sequenced in a study of cytomegalovirus exposure and HLA in healthy donors. As regards this clone: As yet, its antigen is unknown.

The germline V gene has CDR1 MNHEY and CDR2 SVGAGI. The CDR3 length is 13 residues. V was pared by 6 bases and J by 5 bases, with 5 bases of the junction left unmatched. Study findings and constraints: Indistinguishable V segments such as TRBV6-2 and TRBV6-3 were excluded.

Researchers ran the PCR with 60 Vbeta and 13 Jbeta primers. Here immunoSEQ multiplex PCR was the method, and the copy in TCRdb shows in-frame clones only, minus some. In the table there are 100,000 to 150,000 clones, 70% to 85% of which are singletons. This rearrangement joins TRBV6-5 to TRBJ2-7; 9 nucleotides align to TRBD1. Sequenced: PBMCs. This TCR derives from a man aged 45-65 years in good health and CMV-seronegative. The CDR3, as DNA: TGTGCCAGCAGGAGACAGGGGGTCCACGAGCAGTACTTC. As protein: CASRRQGVHEQYF.